Shown below are 13 T cell receptor beta chains from a single sample sequenced in a study of T cell responses to AZD1222 COVID-19 vaccine (dated by TCRdb to 2020 to 2022). The library was prepared using the immunoSEQ multiplex PCR assay. The table was pulled from immuneACCESS by TCRdb, which kept in-frame rearrangements only. Such tables lose some clones; where checked, under half of the loss comes from unresolved V genes, and the rest has no known cause. The sample profile shows some 130,000 clones; about nine tenths of them were found once. The top ten constitute less than 1.3% of the sample. The time point tag for this specimen amounts to: about 28 days (+/-7) after the second vaccine dose. The sequences come from peripheral blood, collected 28 days after the second AZD1222 dose. These receptors were obtained from an adult who received the AZD1222 COVID-19 vaccine.

This chain links TRBV30 with TRBJ2-2, with 11 bases that match TRBD1. The CDR3 length is 16 residues. Trimming took 2 bases from V and 5 from J; bases not matched to a gene: 7. Germline V gene data show CDR1 as GTSNPN and CDR2 as SVGIG (reference sequence). The CDR3 region is CAWSLDRGLWTGELFF. For the CDR3, the DNA is TGTGCCTGGAGTTTGGACAGGGGGCTGTGGACCGGGGAGCTGTTTTTT.

This chain links TRBV30 with TRBJ2-2; TRBD1 is a possible D gene (6 bases). Trimming cost V 1 base and J 7 bases, with 10 bases left between them. Germline assignment: CDR1 GTSNPN and CDR2 SVGIG (reference sequence). The length of the CDR3 is 13 residues. The CDR3 region is CAWSGTAGGELFF. In DNA, the CDR3 is TGTGCCTGGAGTGGGACAGCCGGCGGGGAGCTGTTTTTT.

The rearrangement links TRBV5-1 to TRBJ1-3, with D maybe TRBD1 (6 bases). V lost 0 bases, J lost 3 bases, and 13 bases lay in between. The germline V gene has CDR1 SGHRS and CDR2 YFSETQ. The CDR3 is 16 amino acids. The DNA for the CDR3 is TGCGCCAGCAGCTTGGCCCCCGGGGGCGGTGGAAACACCATATATTTT. Its translation: CASSLAPGGGGNTIYF.

V is TRBV9 and J is TRBJ1-2; no reliable D call. V was trimmed by 0 bases and J by 0 bases, leaving 9 bases between them. CDR3 size: 15 residues. Germline loops: CDR1 SGDLS, CDR2 YYNGEE. CDR3 coding DNA: TGTGCCAGCAGCGTAGGGGAGTGGGCTAACTATGGCTACACCTTC. This translates into CASSVGEWANYGYTF.

The V call is TRBV4-1, the J call TRBJ2-7, with no clear D. The ends were cut back, 4 bases at V and 2 bases at J, with 15 bases in the middle. The germline gives CDR1 MGHRA, CDR2 YSYEKL. The CDR3 consists of 15 residues. CDR3 region: CASSPIPTGAYEQYF. As DNA, the CDR3 is TGCGCCAGCAGCCCCATACCGACTGGAGCCTACGAGCAGTACTTC.

J is TRBJ2-2 and V is TRBV5-1, with 14 nucleotides matching TRBD2. The CDR3 loop spans 16 amino acids. Germline V gene sequence: CDR1 SGHRS, CDR2 YFSETQ. V lost 4 bases, J lost 8 bases, and 7 bases stayed unmatched. CDR3 DNA: TGCGCCAGCAGCCTAGGGGGACTAGCGGGAGTTGGGGAGCTGTTTTTT. Translation gives CASSLGGLAGVGELFF. The full variable domain, rest sourced from reference TRBV5-1 and TRBJ2-2, is KAGVTQTPRYLIKTRGQQVTLSCSPISGHRSVSWYQQTPGQGLQFLFEYFSETQRNKGNFPGRFSGRQFSNSRSEMNVSTLELGDSALYLCASSLGGLAGVGELFFGEGSRLTVL.

This chain connects TRBV9 to TRBJ2-6; D gene unclear. The germline V gene encodes CDR1 SGDLS and CDR2 YYNGEE. V lost 0 bases, J lost 0 bases, and 13 bases lay in between. CDR3 length equals 18 residues. CDR3 in DNA: TGTGCCAGCAGCGTAGGTCCCAGCGCCAGCTCTGGGGCCAACGTCCTGACTTTC. Its translation: CASSVGPSASSGANVLTF.

The chain uses TRBV6-5 and TRBJ1-5, with D unclear. Between the trimmed V and J ends, which lost 8 bases and 0 bases, there was a span of 11 bases. The germline CDR1 and CDR2 sequences are MNHEY and SVGAGI. The CDR3 extends over 14 amino acids. CDR3 nucleotides: TGTGCCAGCCTACAGACTTTTAGCAATCAGCCCCAGCATTTT. It specifies CASLQTFSNQPQHF.

The chain is built from TRBV20-1 and TRBJ1-1; the D gene is possibly TRBD1 (5 bases). V shed 0 bases and J shed 7 bases, with 6 bases lying between them. CDR1 is DFQATT and CDR2 is SNEGSKA in the germline V gene (reference sequence). There are 11 residues in the CDR3. CDR3 region: CSAREDSEAFF. In DNA, the CDR3 is TGCAGTGCTAGAGAAGACAGTGAAGCTTTCTTT.

The V and J genes are TRBV2 and TRBJ1-1; D uncertain. This CDR3 contains 10 residues. Trimming cost V 8 bases and J 8 bases, with 9 bases left between them. Germline V gene sequence: CDR1 SNHLY, CDR2 FYNNEI. CDR3 region: CASSRREAFF. DNA for the CDR3: TGTGCCAGCTCCCGCAGGGAAGCTTTCTTT. Full variable domain (rest looked up from reference TRBV2 and TRBJ1-1): EPEVTQTPSHQVTQMGQEVILRCVPISNHLYFYWYRQILGQKVEFLVSFYNNEISEKSEIFDDQFSVERPDGSNFTLKIRSTKLEDSAMYFCASSRREAFFGQGTRLTVV.

The chain recombines TRBV24-1 with TRBJ1-2; no firm D call. V was pared by 5 bases and J by 8 bases, with 8 bases between. Germline assignment: CDR1 KGHDR and CDR2 SFDVKD. This CDR3 spans 11 amino acids. The CDR3 nucleotides read TGTGCCACCAGTGGCCCAGAGGGCTACACCTTC. It codes for CATSGPEGYTF.

The chain employs TRBV19 and TRBJ2-7; 7 bases are shared with TRBD2. This CDR3 spans 17 amino acids. CDR1 LNHDA and CDR2 SQIVND come from the germline V gene (reference sequence). The ends lost 6 bases at V and 0 bases at J; junction bases unmatched: 14. CDR3 DNA sequence: TGTGCCAGTAGAGTTAACGCTAGCGGAATGAGCTCCTACGAGCAGTACTTC. It encodes CASRVNASGMSSYEQYF.

The V gene is TRBV27, the J gene TRBJ1-1; D is unresolved. The V and J ends lost 6 bases and 1 base respectively, with 9 bases between them. The CDR3 sequence is 13 residues long. Germline V gene sequence: CDR1 MNHEY, CDR2 SMNVEV (reference sequence). The CDR3 spells CASRDGRNTEAFF. CDR3 bases: TGTGCCAGCAGGGACGGAAGGAACACTGAAGCTTTCTTT.